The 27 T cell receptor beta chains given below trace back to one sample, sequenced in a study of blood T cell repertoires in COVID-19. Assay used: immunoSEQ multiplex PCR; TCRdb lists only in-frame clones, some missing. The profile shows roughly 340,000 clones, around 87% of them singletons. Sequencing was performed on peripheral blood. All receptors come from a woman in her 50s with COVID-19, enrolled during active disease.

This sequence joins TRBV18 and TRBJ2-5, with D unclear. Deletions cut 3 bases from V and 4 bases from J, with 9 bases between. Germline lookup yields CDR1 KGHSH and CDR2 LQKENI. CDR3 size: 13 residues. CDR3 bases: TGTGCCAGCTCACCTACCACTGCAGAGACCCAGTACTTC. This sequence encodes CASSPTTAETQYF.

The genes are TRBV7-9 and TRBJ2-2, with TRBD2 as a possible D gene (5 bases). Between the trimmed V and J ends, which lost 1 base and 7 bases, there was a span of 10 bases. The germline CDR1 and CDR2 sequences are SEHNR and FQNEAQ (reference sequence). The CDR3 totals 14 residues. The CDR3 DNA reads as TGTGCCAGCAGCTTAGGAGGGTTGAGCGGGGAGCTGTTTTTT. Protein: CASSLGGLSGELFF.

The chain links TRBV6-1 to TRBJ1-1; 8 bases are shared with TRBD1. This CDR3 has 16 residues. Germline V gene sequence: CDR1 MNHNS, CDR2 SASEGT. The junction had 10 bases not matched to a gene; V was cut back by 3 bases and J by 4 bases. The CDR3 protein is CASSDLRTGYSTEAFF. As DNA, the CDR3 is TGTGCCAGCAGTGATCTCAGGACAGGGTATAGCACTGAAGCTTTCTTT.

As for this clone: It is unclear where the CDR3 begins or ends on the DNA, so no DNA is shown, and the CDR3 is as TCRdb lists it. The CDR3 sequence is CASSKVGRGADQPQHF. This sequence joins TRBV21-1 and TRBJ1-5; the tabulated D call, TRBD1, remains unverified against the DNA. TRBV21-1 is recorded as a pseudogene. The CDR3 has 16 amino acids, counting both end residues.

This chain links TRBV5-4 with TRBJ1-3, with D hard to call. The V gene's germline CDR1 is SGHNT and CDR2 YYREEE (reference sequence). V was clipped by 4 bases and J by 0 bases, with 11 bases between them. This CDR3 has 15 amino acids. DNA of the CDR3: TGTGCCAGCAGCCCAGGAGGAAACTCTGGAAACACCATATATTTT. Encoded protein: CASSPGGNSGNTIYF. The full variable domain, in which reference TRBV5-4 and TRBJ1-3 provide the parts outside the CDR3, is ETGVTQSPTHLIKTRGQQVTLRCSSQSGHNTVSWYQQALGQGPQFIFQYYREEENGRGNFPPRFSGLQFPNYSSELNVNALELDDSALYLCASSPGGNSGNTIYFGEGSWLTVV.

The CDR3 protein is CASSPLPRANYGYTF. The CDR3 nucleotides read TGTGCCAGCAGCCCCCTGCCGAGGGCTAACTATGGCTACACCTTC. The rearrangement uses TRBV27 and TRBJ1-2; the D is unclear. The CDR3 runs 15 residues. Trimming left V 6 bases short and J 0 bases short, with 14 bases between. CDR1 is MNHEY and CDR2 is SMNVEV in the germline V gene (reference sequence).

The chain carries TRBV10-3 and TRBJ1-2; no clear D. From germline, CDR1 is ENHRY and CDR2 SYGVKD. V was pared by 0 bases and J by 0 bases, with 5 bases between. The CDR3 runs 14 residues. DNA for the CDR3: TGTGCCATCAGTGAGTCTCCAGCTAACTATGGCTACACCTTC. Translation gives CAISESPANYGYTF.

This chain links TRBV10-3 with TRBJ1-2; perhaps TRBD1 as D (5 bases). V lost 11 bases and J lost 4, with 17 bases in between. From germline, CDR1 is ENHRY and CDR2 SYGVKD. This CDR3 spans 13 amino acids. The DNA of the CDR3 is TGTGCCGCCCGGGGGGGAGGGAGCTATGGCTACACCTTC. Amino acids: CAARGGGSYGYTF.

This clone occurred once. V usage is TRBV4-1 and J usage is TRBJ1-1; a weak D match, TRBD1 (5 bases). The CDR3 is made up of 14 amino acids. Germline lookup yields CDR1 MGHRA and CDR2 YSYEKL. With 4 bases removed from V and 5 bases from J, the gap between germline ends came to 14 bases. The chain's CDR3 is CASSREQGGTEAFF. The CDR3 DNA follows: TGCGCCAGCAGCCGCGAGCAGGGAGGGACTGAAGCTTTCTTT.

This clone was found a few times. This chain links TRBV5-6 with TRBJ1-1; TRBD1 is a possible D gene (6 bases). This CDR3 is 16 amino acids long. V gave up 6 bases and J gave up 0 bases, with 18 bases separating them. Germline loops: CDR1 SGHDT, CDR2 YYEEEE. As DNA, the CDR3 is TGTGCCAGCACCGAGAGGACAGACCCTATGAACACTGAAGCTTTCTTT. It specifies CASTERTDPMNTEAFF.

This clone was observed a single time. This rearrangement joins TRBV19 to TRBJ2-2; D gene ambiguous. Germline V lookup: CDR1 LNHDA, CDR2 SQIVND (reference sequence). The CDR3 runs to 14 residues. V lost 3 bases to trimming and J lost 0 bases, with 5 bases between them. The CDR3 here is CASSIYSNTGELFF. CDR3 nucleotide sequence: TGTGCCAGTAGTATTTACTCGAACACCGGGGAGCTGTTTTTT.

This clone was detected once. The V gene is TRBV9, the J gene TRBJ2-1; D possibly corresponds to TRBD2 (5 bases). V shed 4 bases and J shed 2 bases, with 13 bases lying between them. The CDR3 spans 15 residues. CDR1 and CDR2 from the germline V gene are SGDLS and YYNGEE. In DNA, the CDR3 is TGTGCCAGCAGCTCCTCCTCGGGGACCTACAATGAGCAGTTCTTC. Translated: CASSSSSGTYNEQFF.

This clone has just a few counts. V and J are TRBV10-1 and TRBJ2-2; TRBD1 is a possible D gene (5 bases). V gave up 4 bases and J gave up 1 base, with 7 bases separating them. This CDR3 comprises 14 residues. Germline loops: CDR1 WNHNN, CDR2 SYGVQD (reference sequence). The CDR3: CASSVQGNTGELFF. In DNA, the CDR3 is TGCGCCAGCAGTGTCCAGGGGAACACCGGGGAGCTGTTTTTT.

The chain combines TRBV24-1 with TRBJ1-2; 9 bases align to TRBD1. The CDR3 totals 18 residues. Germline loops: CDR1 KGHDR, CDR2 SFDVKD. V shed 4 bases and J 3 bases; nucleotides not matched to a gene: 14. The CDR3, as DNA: TGTGCCACCAGTGACCCCCCTCCCGGACAGGGGAGGGACTATGGCTACACCTTC. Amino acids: CATSDPPPGQGRDYGYTF.

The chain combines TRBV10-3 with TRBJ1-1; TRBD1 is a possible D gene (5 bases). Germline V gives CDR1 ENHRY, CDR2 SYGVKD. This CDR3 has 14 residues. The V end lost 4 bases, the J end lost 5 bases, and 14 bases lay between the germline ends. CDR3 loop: CAISVQYQGTEAFF. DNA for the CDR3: TGTGCCATCAGTGTCCAGTACCAGGGTACTGAAGCTTTCTTT.

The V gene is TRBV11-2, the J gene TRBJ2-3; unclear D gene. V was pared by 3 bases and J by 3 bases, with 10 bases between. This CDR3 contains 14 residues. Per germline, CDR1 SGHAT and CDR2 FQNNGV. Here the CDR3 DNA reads TGTGCCAGCAGCTTTACTTCGGGTACAGATACGCAGTATTTT. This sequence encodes CASSFTSGTDTQYF.

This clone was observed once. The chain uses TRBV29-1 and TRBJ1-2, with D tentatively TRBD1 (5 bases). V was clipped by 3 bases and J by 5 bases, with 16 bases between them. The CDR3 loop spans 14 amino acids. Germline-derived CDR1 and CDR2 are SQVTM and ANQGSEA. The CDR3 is CSVEGQMGGYGYTF. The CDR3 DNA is TGCAGCGTTGAGGGCCAAATGGGGGGGTATGGCTACACCTTC.

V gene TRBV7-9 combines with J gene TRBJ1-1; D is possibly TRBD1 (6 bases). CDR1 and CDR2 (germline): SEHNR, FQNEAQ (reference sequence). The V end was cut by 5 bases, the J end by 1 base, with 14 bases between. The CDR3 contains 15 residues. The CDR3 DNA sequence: TGTGCCAGCAGCCGAGTCAGGGGACAGAACACTGAAGCTTTCTTT. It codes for CASSRVRGQNTEAFF.

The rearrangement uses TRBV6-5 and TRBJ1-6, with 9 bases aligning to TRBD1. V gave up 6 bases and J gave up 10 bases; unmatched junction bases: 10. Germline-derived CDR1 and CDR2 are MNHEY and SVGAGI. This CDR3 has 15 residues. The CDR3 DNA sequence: TGTGCCAGCAGACGCACTAGACAGGGGGAATCACCCCTCCACTTT. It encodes CASRRTRQGESPLHF.

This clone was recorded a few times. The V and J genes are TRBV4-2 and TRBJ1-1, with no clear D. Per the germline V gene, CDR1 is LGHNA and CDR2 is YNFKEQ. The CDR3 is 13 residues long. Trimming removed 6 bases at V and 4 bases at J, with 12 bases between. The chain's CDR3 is CASSQNRGTEAFF. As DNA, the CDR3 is TGTGCCAGCAGTCAAAATCGGGGCACTGAAGCTTTCTTT.

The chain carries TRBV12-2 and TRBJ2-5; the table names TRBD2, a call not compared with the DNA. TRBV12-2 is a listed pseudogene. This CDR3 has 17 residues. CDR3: CASRLVGRGLARETQYF. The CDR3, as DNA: TGTGCAAGTCGCTTAGTGGGTAGGGGACTAGCCCGAGAGACCCAGTACTTC.

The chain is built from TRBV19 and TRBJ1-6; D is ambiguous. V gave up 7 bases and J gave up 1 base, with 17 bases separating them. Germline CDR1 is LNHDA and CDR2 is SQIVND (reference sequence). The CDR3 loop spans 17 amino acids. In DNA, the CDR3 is TGTGCCAGTACCGGGGATAAGGGTCGGTCCTATAATTCACCCCTCCACTTT. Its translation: CASTGDKGRSYNSPLHF.

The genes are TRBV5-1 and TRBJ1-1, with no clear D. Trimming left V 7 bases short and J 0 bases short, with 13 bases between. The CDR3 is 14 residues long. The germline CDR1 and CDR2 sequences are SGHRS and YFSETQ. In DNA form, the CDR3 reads TGCGCCAGCCGGAACGGAGGTTTGAACACTGAAGCTTTCTTT. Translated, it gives CASRNGGLNTEAFF.

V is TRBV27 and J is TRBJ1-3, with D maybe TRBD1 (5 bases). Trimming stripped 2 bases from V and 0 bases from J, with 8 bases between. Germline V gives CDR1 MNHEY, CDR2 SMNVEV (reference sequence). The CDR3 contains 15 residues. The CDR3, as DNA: TGTGCCAGCAGTTTAGGACACCACTCTGGAAACACCATATATTTT. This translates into CASSLGHHSGNTIYF.

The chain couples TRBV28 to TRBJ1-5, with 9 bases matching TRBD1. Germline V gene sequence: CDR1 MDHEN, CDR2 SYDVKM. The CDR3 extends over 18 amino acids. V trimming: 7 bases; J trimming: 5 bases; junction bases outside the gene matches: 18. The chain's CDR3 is CASIRTYGTGKPHQPQHF. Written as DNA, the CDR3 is TGTGCCAGCATCCGAACTTATGGGACAGGGAAGCCGCATCAGCCCCAGCATTTT.

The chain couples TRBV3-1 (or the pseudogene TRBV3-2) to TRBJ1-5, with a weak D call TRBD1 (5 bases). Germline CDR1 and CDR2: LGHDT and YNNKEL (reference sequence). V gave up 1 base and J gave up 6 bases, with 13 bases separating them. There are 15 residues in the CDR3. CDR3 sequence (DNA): TGTGCCAGCAGCCAAGCAGGGTATGGGATTCAGCCCCAGCATTTT. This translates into CASSQAGYGIQPQHF.

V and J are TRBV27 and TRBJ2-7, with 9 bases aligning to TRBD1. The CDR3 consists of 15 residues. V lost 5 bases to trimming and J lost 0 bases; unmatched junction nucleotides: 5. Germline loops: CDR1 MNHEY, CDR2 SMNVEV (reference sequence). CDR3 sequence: CASSHPTGGSYEQYF. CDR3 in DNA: TGTGCCAGCAGTCACCCGACAGGGGGCTCCTACGAGCAGTACTTC.